This TCR beta chain was sequenced in a study of T-cell memory formation after mild COVID-19 (TCRdb year 2021). A note on the overall study: TCR sequence clusters from the two donors were found to be largely donor specific. Longitudinal TCRalpha and TCRbeta repertoire sequencing tracked T-cell clones expanding and contracting after mild COVID-19 in two donors. The cohort comprised two young, previously healthy adult volunteers, one female and one male.

Per the germline V gene, LGHNT is the CDR1 and FRNRAP is the CDR2. Clipping removes 6 bases from V and 5 bases from J, with 21 as the unmatched junction base count. From the cysteine through the phenylalanine, the CDR3 covers 18 amino acids. CDR3 DNA is the only sequence kept; it has 54 bases, read in frame from the first base. Points on this clonotype: The antigen it recognizes is unknown. No qualities accompany the bases; no much larger clone lies one base away.

Instrument used: Illumina NovaSeq 6000. TCRalpha and TCRbeta cDNA libraries were constructed by 5'RACE with constant-segment primers, with sample barcodes and unique molecular identifiers being introduced. Trizol reagent was used to extract RNA from every sample. Libraries were amplified in two PCR steps, with a second sample barcode and Illumina TruSeq adapters added in the second step. The libraries were sequenced on an Illumina NovaSeq using 2 x 150 bp paired-end reads. The source study handled its data this way. Reads were demultiplexed and collapsed into UMI-guided consensus sequences with migec v1.2.7. Using mixcr v2.1.11, UMI consensuses were aligned to TRA and TRB V and J templates and then assembled into clonotypes. Clonotypes were classified as expanded or contracted when called significant by both edgeR and NoisET, with noise models trained on biological replicates. For edgeR calls, a false discovery rate-adjusted p below 0.01 and a log2 fold-change threshold of 1 were applied. PCA with hierarchical clustering of max-normalized trajectories of the 1000 most abundant clonotypes was used as exploratory dynamics analysis. The CD4 or CD8 phenotype of responding clones was assigned using the separately sequenced CD4+ and CD8+ repertoires. Using fastp trimming at Q25 and MiXCR clonotype assembly, TCRdb reanalyzed the public sequencing data and kept in-frame beta chains. When rows share a CDR3 protein, they turn into one entry using the most common DNA and genes. The V and J calls and clone size are TCRdb's, not the authors'. The sample table shows 200,000 to 300,000 distinct CDR3 sequences, and approximately 15% are seen once. The ten largest clones represent 20% to 25% of the sample.

Ficoll-Paque density gradient centrifugation was the method used to isolate PBMCs. What the study reported, not specific to this receptor: The second-wave clones that peaked on day 37 were not confirmed to be SARS-CoV-2 specific. Contracting CD4+ clones appeared mostly in the CM and EM memory subsets, whereas CD8+ clones were enriched in EMRA. Only a couple of mild cases were covered by the study, and larger cohorts that include severe cases with pre-infection samples were considered necessary. Balanced CD4/CD8 phenotypes were observed for clones contracting from day 15 to 85, whereas a bias towards CD4+ was observed for a second wave of clones expanding from day 15 to 37. The detection of some responding clones in pre-infection memory suggests that pre-existing cross-reactive memory T cells joined the SARS-CoV-2 response.

Sequences were obtained from PBMCs or a T cell subset sorted from them (not recorded which). The receptor's source is a man aged 18 to 30 who had mild COVID-19 (a few samples of this study predate the infection). The sample titles of this study are shuffled in the database, so cell type and time point are left out; the donor was told from shared clones. Recombination linked TRBV12-5 to TRBJ2-5, and TRBD1 aligns with 7 junction nucleotides. The bases are TGTGCTAGTGGCCCACCCGACAGGGTACCCCTCGGCGGGGAGACCCAGTACTTC. Its protein product is CASGPPDRVPLGGETQYF. Joined to the reference TRBV12-5 and TRBJ2-5 proteins, this CDR3 gives the full variable domain: DARVTQTPRHKVTEMGQEVTMRCQPILGHNTVFWYRQTMMQGLELLAYFRNRAPLDDSGMPKDRFSAEMPDATLATLKIQPSEPRDSAVYFCASGPPDRVPLGGETQYFGPGTRLLVL.